Given below is one T cell receptor beta chain in context. The sample originates from a study of blood T cell repertoires in COVID-19. Study background: Samples representing acute and convalescent COVID-19 were sourced from the United States, Italy and Spain. PBMCs, B-cell-depleted T cells, or T cells provided the cDNA or gDNA that made up the material.

The length of the CDR3 is 15 residues. The germline CDR1 and CDR2 sequences are SGHTA and FQGNSA. Unmatched junction bases numbered 6, after V lost 3 bases and J lost 6 bases. Authors' analysis steps: Reference gene primer amplification in the assay estimated nucleated cell counts. Here immunoSEQ multiplex PCR was the method, and the copy in TCRdb shows in-frame clones only, minus some. V and J calls and clone size follow that table, whereas D and trimming were derived from the DNA. The sample has approximately 91,000 clones; approximately 80% are singletons. The sample consisted of peripheral blood. This receptor was taken from a man aged 65 to 79 with acute or convalescent COVID-19. The chain joins TRBV7-2 to TRBJ2-5, with 11 bases lining up with TRBD2. The CDR3 DNA is TGTGCCAGCAGCTTTAGCGGGGGGGTCTTAAAGACCCAGTACTTC. Its translation is CASSFSGGVLKTQYF.